The 32 T cell receptor beta chains reported below all come from one sample, sequenced in a study of blood T cell repertoires in COVID-19. Clones were read by immunoSEQ multiplex PCR, and TCRdb kept only the in-frame ones, dropping some. This table holds approximately 220,000 clones, 80% to 90% found once. The sequencing input was PBMCs or T cells enriched from blood (not recorded which). The receptor source for this set is a woman aged 40 to 50 who had been exposed to COVID-19.

The V call is TRBV6-2 or TRBV6-3, the J call TRBJ1-1; 9 bases are a match to TRBD1. Germline CDR1 MNHEY, CDR2 SVGEGT. CDR3 length: 15 amino acids. After removal of 4 bases from V and 5 bases from J, the junction contained 8 bases not matched to a gene. The CDR3, as DNA: TGTGCCAGCAGTTTAACTCCGGGACAGGGAACTGAAGCTTTCTTT. It translates to CASSLTPGQGTEAFF.

The chain links TRBV11-2 to TRBJ2-2; 15 bases are a match to TRBD2. V gave up 1 base and J gave up 1 base; unmatched junction bases: 4. The V gene's germline CDR1 is SGHAT and CDR2 FQNNGV. The CDR3 totals 19 residues. In DNA, the CDR3 is TGTGCCAGCAGCTTAGCTGGACTAGCGGGGGGGAGGAACACCGGGGAGCTGTTTTTT. It translates to CASSLAGLAGGRNTGELFF.

The chain recombines TRBV28 with TRBJ1-3; 11 bases match TRBD1. This CDR3 spans 17 amino acids. V was clipped by 1 base and J by 8 bases; unmatched bases: 10. Germline loops: CDR1 MDHEN, CDR2 SYDVKM. The CDR3 is CASSLSAGTGGLDTIYF. For the CDR3, the DNA is TGTGCCAGCAGTTTATCCGCCGGGACAGGGGGTTTAGACACCATATATTTT.

The chain carries TRBV27 and TRBJ1-3; a weak D match, TRBD1 (6 bases). Trimming took off 6 bases at V and 4 bases at J, with 16 bases between the two ends. Germline loops: CDR1 MNHEY, CDR2 SMNVEV (reference sequence). The CDR3 contains 15 residues. CDR3 in amino acids: CASRPRGGAGNTIYF. In nucleotides, the CDR3 is TGTGCCAGCAGACCGAGGGGGGGAGCGGGAAACACCATATATTTT.

The V and J genes are TRBV4-1 and TRBJ2-3, with D unresolved. The CDR3 spans 16 residues. Trimming stripped 4 bases from V and 1 base from J, with 15 bases between. CDR1 MGHRA and CDR2 YSYEKL come from the germline V gene. Here the CDR3 reads CASSPSVTSRTDTQYF. The CDR3 region has the DNA TGCGCCAGCAGCCCTAGTGTTACATCACGCACAGATACGCAGTATTTT.

V and J are TRBV5-1 and TRBJ1-1; 7 bases are a match to TRBD1. The CDR3 is made up of 16 amino acids. CDR1 is SGHRS and CDR2 is YFSETQ in the germline V gene. Trimming removed 3 bases from V and 4 bases from J; junction bases left unmatched: 12. The CDR3 region has the DNA TGCGCCAGCAGCTCGGAGCACAGGGGTTTGGGCACTGAAGCTTTCTTT. This codes for CASSSEHRGLGTEAFF.

This sequence joins TRBV9 and TRBJ2-3, with 9 nucleotides matching TRBD2. V trimming: 4 bases; J trimming: 0 bases; junction bases outside the gene matches: 9. This CDR3 contains 17 residues. CDR1 is SGDLS, CDR2 YYNGEE, per germline. The CDR3 sequence: CASSFRLAAPSTDTQYF. In nucleotides, the CDR3 is TGTGCCAGCAGCTTCCGACTAGCGGCCCCTAGCACAGATACGCAGTATTTT. The full variable domain, completed using reference TRBV9 and TRBJ2-3, is DSGVTQTPKHLITATGQRVTLRCSPRSGDLSVYWYQQSLDQGLQFLIQYYNGEERAKGNILERFSAQQFPDLHSELNLSSLELGDSALYFCASSFRLAAPSTDTQYFGPGTRLTVL.

The chain couples TRBV6-1 to TRBJ1-2; possible D gene TRBD1, 5 bases. The CDR3 is 16 residues long. Trimming stripped 2 bases from V and 0 bases from J, with 13 bases between. The V gene's germline CDR1 is MNHNS and CDR2 SASEGT. CDR3: CASSERGGGANYGYTF. The CDR3 DNA follows: TGTGCCAGCAGTGAACGGGGCGGGGGAGCTAACTATGGCTACACCTTC.

This clone was picked up a small number of times. The CDR3 is CASTGTGFSNQPQHF. For the CDR3, the DNA is TGTGCCAGTACAGGGACAGGTTTTAGCAATCAGCCCCAGCATTTT. This rearrangement joins TRBV19 to TRBJ1-5; TRBD1 aligns across 8 bases. The CDR3 runs to 15 residues. The ends lost 7 bases at V and 0 bases at J; junction bases unmatched: 5. CDR1 LNHDA and CDR2 SQIVND come from the germline V gene (reference sequence).

The V and J genes are TRBV7-2 and TRBJ2-7; TRBD1 agrees at 8 bases. The CDR3 is made up of 14 amino acids. After removal of 5 bases from V and 3 bases from J, the junction contained 6 bases not matched to a gene. Germline loops: CDR1 SGHTA, CDR2 FQGNSA. The CDR3 reads CASSPRTGSYEQYF. The CDR3 DNA reads TGTGCCAGCAGCCCCCGGACAGGGAGCTACGAGCAGTACTTC.

The V gene is TRBV11-1, the J gene TRBJ1-1, with 10 bases lining up with TRBD1. The CDR3 sequence is 15 residues long. From germline, CDR1 is SGHAT and CDR2 FQDESV (reference sequence). Trimming cost V 3 bases and J 1 base; bases outside gene matches: 2. The CDR3 sequence: CASSFRQGANTEAFF. The CDR3 bases are TGTGCCAGCAGCTTCCGACAGGGGGCGAACACTGAAGCTTTCTTT.

The chain carries TRBV4-2 and TRBJ1-6; D ambiguous. The germline V gene encodes CDR1 LGHNA and CDR2 YNFKEQ. There are 15 residues in the CDR3. V gave up 1 base and J gave up 8 bases, with 12 bases separating them. The CDR3 DNA reads TGTGCCAGCAGCCAAGCGGAGCCCGGAGATTCACCCCTCCACTTT. It specifies CASSQAEPGDSPLHF.

The genes are TRBV4-1 and TRBJ1-3; D might be TRBD1 (5 bases). V lost 5 bases, J lost 4 bases, and 12 bases lay in between. In germline, CDR1 is MGHRA, CDR2 YSYEKL. The CDR3 loop spans 14 amino acids. CDR3 sequence reads: CASSGRGIGNTIYF. The CDR3 DNA follows: TGCGCCAGCAGCGGTCGGGGGATCGGAAACACCATATATTTT.

The J gene is TRBJ1-1, the V gene TRBV6-4; no definite D call. V was pared by 6 bases and J by 7 bases, with 15 bases between. The CDR3 extends over 13 amino acids. Germline loops: CDR1 MRHNA, CDR2 SNTAGT. The CDR3 here is CASSPRDGIEAFF. The DNA for the CDR3 is TGTGCCAGCAGCCCCAGAGACGGGATTGAAGCTTTCTTT.

This chain links TRBV19 with TRBJ1-4; unclear D gene. CDR3 length equals 11 residues. The V end lost 1 base, the J end lost 12 bases, and 6 bases lay between the germline ends. The V gene's germline CDR1 is LNHDA and CDR2 SQIVND (reference sequence). The CDR3 DNA reads as TGTGCCAGTAGTATAGGCGGGGAACTGTTTTTT. Translating gives CASSIGGELFF.

V gene TRBV13 combines with J gene TRBJ2-4; the match to TRBD2 covers 8 bases. From germline, CDR1 is PRHDT and CDR2 FYEKMQ (reference sequence). The CDR3 consists of 15 residues. V gave up 3 bases and J gave up 1 base; unmatched junction bases: 2. The DNA for the CDR3 is TGTGCCAGCAGCTTCCGGGAGGGGGCCAAAAACATTCAGTACTTC. Translated, it gives CASSFREGAKNIQYF.

The V and J genes are TRBV9 and TRBJ1-1; D call uncertain. Trimming took off 0 bases at V and 0 bases at J, with 18 bases between the two ends. The CDR3 has 18 residues. Germline CDR1 SGDLS, CDR2 YYNGEE. The DNA of the CDR3 is TGTGCCAGCAGCGTAGATCGAGGGCAGCCTTCAATGAACACTGAAGCTTTCTTT. Translated: CASSVDRGQPSMNTEAFF.

This chain joins TRBV3-1 (or the pseudogene TRBV3-2) and TRBJ1-2; D may be TRBD1 (6 bases). This CDR3 comprises 11 residues. V was pared by 9 bases and J by 7 bases, with 12 bases between. Germline values: CDR1 LGHDT, CDR2 YNNKEL (reference sequence). For the CDR3, the DNA is TGTGCCAGTAAGGGGGTTTCTGGCTACACCTTC. It is translated as CASKGVSGYTF.

The chain links TRBV12-3 or TRBV12-4 to TRBJ2-7, with D maybe TRBD2 (5 bases). CDR3 size: 11 residues. Trimming cost V 5 bases and J 4 bases, with 6 bases left between them. CDR3 sequence reads: CASSGEYEQYF. CDR3 nucleotide sequence: TGTGCCAGCAGTGGGGAGTACGAGCAGTACTTC.

The rearrangement joins TRBV7-8 to TRBJ1-6; no firm D call. The CDR3 runs 15 residues. The V end lost 5 bases, the J end lost 7 bases, and 15 bases lay between the germline ends. Germline CDR1 SGHVS, CDR2 FQNEAQ. The CDR3 DNA is TGTGCCAGCAGCCATGATGGACTGGGGAATTCACCCCTCCACTTT. Translation gives CASSHDGLGNSPLHF. Looking up the rest from reference TRBV7-8 and TRBJ1-6 gives the full variable domain: GAGVSQSPRYKVAKRGQDVALRCDPISGHVSLFWYQQALGQGPEFLTYFQNEAQLDKSGLPSDRFFAERPEGSVSTLKIQRTQQEDSAVYLCASSHDGLGNSPLHFGNGTRLTVT.

This chain connects TRBV18 to TRBJ1-4; D uncertain. CDR1 is KGHSH, CDR2 LQKENI, per germline. The CDR3 covers 14 residues. The ends were cut back, 3 bases at V and 7 bases at J, with 12 bases in the middle. The CDR3 sequence is CASSPVTGREKLFF. CDR3 DNA: TGTGCCAGCTCACCTGTCACTGGTCGTGAAAAACTGTTTTTT.

In its sample, this clone was seen a few times. V and J are TRBV7-9 and TRBJ1-6; D is perhaps TRBD1 (6 bases). CDR1 and CDR2 from the germline V gene are SEHNR and FQNEAQ (reference sequence). V was pared by 5 bases and J by 10 bases, with 18 bases between. The length of the CDR3 is 15 residues. CDR3 coding DNA: TGTGCCAGCAGCCTCGCCGCAGGGGCCGAATCACCCCTCCACTTT. This translates into CASSLAAGAESPLHF.

The rearrangement links TRBV14 to TRBJ2-2; D remains unclear. Germline V gene sequence: CDR1 SGHDN, CDR2 FVKESK. The CDR3 is 12 amino acids. V shed 1 base and J shed 6 bases, with 3 bases lying between them. CDR3 coding DNA: TGTGCCAGCAGCCAAGCGGCCGGGGAGCTGTTTTTT. Translation: CASSQAAGELFF.

The rearrangement uses TRBV18 and TRBJ1-5; 8 bases are a match to TRBD1. There are 16 residues in the CDR3. The germline gives CDR1 KGHSH, CDR2 LQKENI. V was clipped by 2 bases and J by 3 bases; unmatched bases: 6. The CDR3 is CASSPLSGGDNQPQHF. In DNA, the CDR3 is TGTGCCAGCTCACCATTATCAGGGGGCGACAATCAGCCCCAGCATTTT. Full variable domain (outside the CDR3, taken from reference TRBV18 and TRBJ1-5): NAGVMQNPRHLVRRRGQEARLRCSPMKGHSHVYWYRQLPEEGLKFMVYLQKENIIDESGMPKERFSAEFPKEGPSILRIQQVVRGDSAAYFCASSPLSGGDNQPQHFGDGTRLSIL.

V and J are TRBV4-1 and TRBJ2-3, with D possibly being TRBD1 (6 bases). Trimming left V 1 base short and J 5 bases short, with 7 bases between. Germline V lookup: CDR1 MGHRA, CDR2 YSYEKL. CDR3 length: 13 residues. CDR3 nucleotides: TGCGCCAGCAGCCAAGGAGGGGGAGATACGCAGTATTTT. It translates to CASSQGGGDTQYF.

Turning to this clone: The same CDR3 is also encoded by other DNA sequences in this sample. This sequence joins TRBV3-1 (or the pseudogene TRBV3-2) and TRBJ2-7; no firm D call. CDR3 size: 12 residues. Germline values: CDR1 LGHDT, CDR2 YNNKEL (reference sequence). The V and J ends lost 4 bases and 0 bases respectively, with 4 bases between them. CDR3 sequence reads: CASSPSSYEQYF. The CDR3 bases are TGTGCCAGCAGCCCGAGCTCCTACGAGCAGTACTTC.

This clone was counted only a few times. The chain uses TRBV5-1 and TRBJ1-3; tentative D call: TRBD1 (5 bases). Trimming stripped 4 bases from V and 4 bases from J, with 12 bases between. Per germline, CDR1 SGHRS and CDR2 YFSETQ. This CDR3 region has 14 residues. CDR3 DNA sequence: TGCGCCAGCAGCAGCGGCGGGGCCGGAAACACCATATATTTT. Translated, it gives CASSSGGAGNTIYF.

Comments on this clone: A read error may produce the germline difference seen at one junction end. CDR3 nucleotides: TGTGCCAGAAGTGAAGCGATGGGGTCAGGGAACAATGAGCAGTTCTTC. The encoded protein is CARSEAMGSGNNEQFF. The rearrangement joins TRBV2 to TRBJ2-1; a possible D gene is TRBD1 (5 bases). CDR1 is SNHLY and CDR2 is FYNNEI in the germline V gene. The CDR3 runs 16 residues.

V and J are TRBV7-9 and TRBJ1-2; D perhaps matches TRBD1 (5 bases). The CDR3 is made up of 17 amino acids. The V gene's germline CDR1 is SEHNR and CDR2 FQNEAQ (reference sequence). Trimming cost V 5 bases and J 0 bases, with 19 bases left between them. This chain's CDR3 is CASSTPTFRGTNYGYTF. The CDR3 DNA is TGTGCCAGCAGCACCCCCACTTTTCGGGGGACTAACTATGGCTACACCTTC. The full variable domain, completed using reference TRBV7-9 and TRBJ1-2, is DTGVSQNPRHKITKRGQNVTFRCDPISEHNRLYWYRQTLGQGPEFLTYFQNEAQLEKSRLLSDRFSAERPKGSFSTLEIQRTEQGDSAMYLCASSTPTFRGTNYGYTFGSGTRLTVV.

The chain couples TRBV24-1 to TRBJ1-5; no reliable D call. With 6 bases removed from V and 0 bases from J, the gap between germline ends came to 8 bases. CDR3 length: 14 amino acids. Germline V gene lookup returns CDR1 KGHDR and CDR2 SFDVKD. The CDR3 nucleotides read TGTGCCACCAGTCGGGGAAATAGCAATCAGCCCCAGCATTTT. It is translated as CATSRGNSNQPQHF.

This chain connects TRBV7-9 to TRBJ1-2; 8 nucleotides match TRBD1. Germline V gene sequence: CDR1 SEHNR, CDR2 FQNEAQ (reference sequence). Trimming at V came to 5 bases and at J to 8 bases, leaving 10 bases not matched to a gene. The length of the CDR3 is 14 residues. The chain's CDR3 is CASSLGTGVGGYTF. Written as DNA, the CDR3 is TGTGCCAGCAGCCTAGGGACAGGCGTGGGGGGCTACACCTTC.

The chain combines TRBV4-3 with TRBJ2-5; 14 bases line up with TRBD2. The CDR3 has 18 amino acids. V dropped 1 base and J dropped 4; count of bases not matched to a gene: 8. Looked up from germline, CDR1 is LGHNA and CDR2 is YSLEER. CDR3 loop: CASSQGLAGGPRVETQYF. CDR3 nucleotide sequence: TGCGCCAGCAGCCAAGGACTAGCGGGGGGGCCGCGGGTAGAGACCCAGTACTTC.